The 25 T cell receptor beta chains below were found in one sample sequenced in a study of cytomegalovirus exposure and HLA in healthy donors. In the PCR, 60 Vbeta and 13 Jbeta primers were used. Assay: immunoSEQ multiplex PCR; the TCRdb copy retains only in-frame clones and omits some. The data show about 120,000 clones, around 60% seen once. Sample: PBMCs. These receptors came from a man aged 40-55 years in good health and CMV-seropositive.

V and J are TRBV5-6 and TRBJ2-5, with 9 bases lining up with TRBD2. The J call may be faulty, since TRBJ2-7 better matches the DNA end. Germline CDR1 and CDR2: SGHDT and YYEEEE. The CDR3 has 14 residues. The chain's CDR3 is CASSSIAGEGEQYF. Here the CDR3 DNA reads TGTGCCAGCAGCTCAATAGCGGGAGAGGGCGAGCAGTACTTC.

Points on this clone: An end of the junction does not agree with germline; a read error may underlie this. The chain uses TRBV7-9 and TRBJ1-2, with D unclear. CDR3 size: 12 residues. Per the germline V gene, CDR1 is SEHNR and CDR2 is FQNEAQ (reference sequence). The CDR3 spells CSSSLQNYGYTF. The CDR3, as DNA: TGTTCCAGCAGCTTACAGAACTATGGCTACACCTTC.

The chain joins TRBV19 to TRBJ2-7; D might be TRBD2 (6 bases). The ends were cut back, 4 bases at V and 3 bases at J, with 7 bases in the middle. The CDR3 has 12 residues. The V gene's germline CDR1 is LNHDA and CDR2 SQIVND (reference sequence). For the CDR3, the DNA is TGTGCCAGTAGTACGGGAGTCTACGAGCAGTACTTC. Amino acid sequence: CASSTGVYEQYF.

This clone was observed a single time. The chain uses TRBV5-1 and TRBJ2-7; weak D call: TRBD1 (5 bases). Per the germline V gene, CDR1 is SGHRS and CDR2 is YFSETQ. V was pared by 5 bases and J by 3 bases, with 9 bases between. The CDR3 contains 12 residues. As DNA, the CDR3 is TGCGCCAGCAGGCCCGACAGCTACGAGCAGTACTTC. This encodes CASRPDSYEQYF.

This clone was seen at least ten times. V gene TRBV9 combines with J gene TRBJ2-7, with D possibly matching TRBD1 (5 bases). Germline V lookup: CDR1 SGDLS, CDR2 YYNGEE. The CDR3 runs to 15 residues. Trimming stripped 0 bases from V and 6 bases from J, with 16 bases between. This CDR3 is CASSVAISGASEQYF. CDR3 nucleotides: TGTGCCAGCAGCGTAGCTATAAGTGGGGCGTCCGAGCAGTACTTC.

The table lists this clone with a count of one. The chain is built from TRBV5-1 and TRBJ2-1; tentatively, D is TRBD1 (6 bases). The V end was cut by 4 bases, the J end by 9 bases, with 20 bases between. In germline, CDR1 is SGHRS, CDR2 YFSETQ. The CDR3 spans 15 residues. CDR3 DNA: TGCGCCAGCAGCGACTCCGGGACACAAATTCGTGAGCAGTTCTTC. As protein: CASSDSGTQIREQFF.

The chain links TRBV5-1 to TRBJ2-7, with 9 bases aligning to TRBD1. This CDR3 is built from 16 residues. Germline V lookup: CDR1 SGHRS, CDR2 YFSETQ. The junction had 7 bases not matched to a gene; V was cut back by 0 bases and J by 3 bases. CDR3 residues: CASSLAGGQGNYEQYF. The CDR3 bases are TGCGCCAGCAGCTTGGCCGGGGGACAGGGTAACTACGAGCAGTACTTC. Full variable domain (rest looked up from reference TRBV5-1 and TRBJ2-7): KAGVTQTPRYLIKTRGQQVTLSCSPISGHRSVSWYQQTPGQGLQFLFEYFSETQRNKGNFPGRFSGRQFSNSRSEMNVSTLELGDSALYLCASSLAGGQGNYEQYFGPGTRLTVT.

This clone was seen a few times. The rearrangement links TRBV7-2 to TRBJ1-5; unclear D gene. V lost 1 base and J 5 bases, leaving 6 bases between the germline ends. This CDR3 comprises 13 residues. CDR1 SGHTA and CDR2 FQGNSA come from the germline V gene. The CDR3 DNA reads TGTGCCAGCAGCTTAGTCCCCTATCAGCCCCAGCATTTT. Translation: CASSLVPYQPQHF.

The chain uses TRBV11-2 and TRBJ1-5; 8 bases align to TRBD1. Trimming at V came to 4 bases and at J to 3 bases, leaving 5 bases not matched to a gene. The CDR3 is 15 amino acids. Germline V gene data show CDR1 as SGHAT and CDR2 as FQNNGV. The DNA for the CDR3 is TGTGCCAGCAGCTGGGACAGGACCCACAATCAGCCCCAGCATTTT. This translates into CASSWDRTHNQPQHF.

This clone has a handful of counts. This sequence joins TRBV9 and TRBJ1-2; no clear D gene. CDR3 length: 16 amino acids. The V gene lost 4 bases and the J gene lost 4 bases, with 20 bases spanning the gap. Per the germline V gene, CDR1 is SGDLS and CDR2 is YYNGEE. DNA of the CDR3: TGTGCCAGCAGCCACGGAGGGATCCAAACCGTCTATGGCTACACCTTC. Amino acid sequence: CASSHGGIQTVYGYTF.

J is TRBJ1-1 and V is TRBV5-6; no firm D call. The CDR3 is 14 residues long. Looked up from germline, CDR1 is SGHDT and CDR2 is YYEEEE. V lost 1 base and J 0 bases, leaving 7 bases between the germline ends. This CDR3 reads CASSLLTVNTEAFF. The CDR3 DNA is TGTGCCAGCAGCTTGCTTACGGTGAACACTGAAGCTTTCTTT.

V is TRBV2 and J is TRBJ1-6; D possibly corresponds to TRBD1 (5 bases). V was cut by 4 bases and J by 10 bases, with 11 bases left in between. Germline V lookup: CDR1 SNHLY, CDR2 FYNNEI. The CDR3 is made up of 13 amino acids. The CDR3 nucleotides are TGTGCCAGCAGTGGAGAGCAGGGCTCACCCCTCCACTTT. It codes for CASSGEQGSPLHF.

The chain carries TRBV19 and TRBJ2-7, with 8 bases identical to TRBD1. V trimming: 1 base; J trimming: 4 bases; junction bases outside the gene matches: 15. The germline V gene encodes CDR1 LNHDA and CDR2 SQIVND (reference sequence). The CDR3 runs to 18 residues. The CDR3: CASSIVSPGRTGFYEQYF. DNA of the CDR3: TGTGCCAGTAGTATAGTTAGCCCCGGAAGGACAGGGTTTTACGAGCAGTACTTC.

The gene calls are TRBV9 and TRBJ2-5, with 8 bases matching TRBD2. Per the germline V gene, CDR1 is SGDLS and CDR2 is YYNGEE. The CDR3 consists of 15 residues. The V segment lost 0 bases and the J segment 3 bases; nucleotides outside the gene matches: 4. The CDR3 DNA follows: TGTGCCAGCAGCGTAGTGGGGACTAGAGAAGAGACCCAGTACTTC. This translates into CASSVVGTREETQYF. The variable domain in full, completed from reference TRBV9 and TRBJ2-5, reads DSGVTQTPKHLITATGQRVTLRCSPRSGDLSVYWYQQSLDQGLQFLIQYYNGEERAKGNILERFSAQQFPDLHSELNLSSLELGDSALYFCASSVVGTREETQYFGPGTRLLVL.

The chain is built from TRBV19 and TRBJ1-1, with TRBD1 matching 8 bases. CDR1 LNHDA and CDR2 SQIVND come from the germline V gene (reference sequence). J lost 3 bases, V lost 4 bases, and 13 bases had no gene match. The CDR3 runs 17 residues. This CDR3 is CASSTYGSSTGDTEAFF. The CDR3 nucleotides read TGTGCCAGTAGTACCTACGGAAGTTCGACAGGGGACACTGAAGCTTTCTTT.

The chain links TRBV10-3 to TRBJ1-4; tentatively, D is TRBD1 (6 bases). CDR3 length: 17 residues. V was shortened by 5 bases and J by 6 bases, with 22 bases between the two germline ends. The germline CDR1 and CDR2 sequences are ENHRY and SYGVKD. CDR3 sequence reads: CAISPGPGQDGDEKLFF. The CDR3, as DNA: TGTGCCATCAGTCCAGGACCGGGACAAGACGGGGATGAAAAACTGTTTTTT.

The V call is TRBV5-4, the J call TRBJ2-5; 7 nucleotides align to TRBD1. CDR3 size: 14 residues. V trimming: 0 bases; J trimming: 2 bases; junction bases outside the gene matches: 1. CDR1 and CDR2 (germline): SGHNT, YYREEE (reference sequence). The CDR3 bases are TGTGCCAGCAGCTTGGTGGGACAGCAAGAGACCCAGTACTTC. Its protein product is CASSLVGQQETQYF.

This clone occurred a few times. CDR3 nucleotides: TGTGCCAGCAGCGTAGGAGTCCAAGAGACCCAGTACTTC. It codes for CASSVGVQETQYF. The chain carries TRBV9 and TRBJ2-5, with D unresolved. Trimming cost V 0 bases and J 1 base, with 4 bases left between them. This CDR3 has 13 amino acids. Germline V gene data show CDR1 as SGDLS and CDR2 as YYNGEE.

In this sample, this clone turned up once. The V gene is TRBV7-6, the J gene TRBJ2-3, with TRBD2 identical over 13 bases. J was trimmed by 0 bases and V by 5 bases; bases with no gene match: 2. Germline loops: CDR1 SGHVS, CDR2 FNYEAQ. CDR3 length equals 16 residues. The CDR3 bases are TGTGCCAGCAGCCGGACTAGCGGGGGAAGCACAGATACGCAGTATTTT. Amino acid sequence: CASSRTSGGSTDTQYF. The full variable domain, its missing parts supplied by reference TRBV7-6 and TRBJ2-3, is GAGVSQSPRYKVTKRGQDVALRCDPISGHVSLYWYRQALGQGPEFLTYFNYEAQQDKSGLPNDRFSAERPEGSISTLTIQRTEQRDSAMYRCASSRTSGGSTDTQYFGPGTRLTVL.

Regarding this clone: The sample carries other DNA sequences with the same CDR3. The gene calls are TRBV4-2 and TRBJ2-7, with 7 bases lining up with TRBD2. Germline lookup yields CDR1 LGHNA and CDR2 YNFKEQ. There are 14 residues in the CDR3. The ends lost 0 bases at V and 2 bases at J; junction bases unmatched: 1. CDR3 region: CASSQEGLAYEQYF. CDR3 DNA: TGTGCCAGCAGCCAAGAAGGACTAGCCTACGAGCAGTACTTC.

Comments on this clone: Other DNA sequences in this sample translate to the same CDR3. The V gene is TRBV18, the J gene TRBJ2-5, with D perhaps matching TRBD1 (5 bases). Germline V gives CDR1 KGHSH, CDR2 LQKENI. Trimming removed 6 bases at V and 5 bases at J, with 13 bases between. The CDR3 is made up of 13 amino acids. Written as DNA, the CDR3 is TGTGCCAGCTCTCCCCAAGGGGCCGAGACCCAGTACTTC. Translation gives CASSPQGAETQYF.

This chain uses TRBV5-1 with TRBJ2-1; TRBD2 aligns across 10 bases. Germline V CDR1 and CDR2: SGHRS, YFSETQ. The CDR3 length is 15 residues. V was pared by 6 bases and J by 6 bases, with 9 bases of the junction left unmatched. The CDR3 here is CASTPSSGRANEQFF. DNA for the CDR3: TGCGCCAGCACTCCCTCAAGCGGGAGGGCCAATGAGCAGTTCTTC.

This clone has just one count. V usage is TRBV19 and J usage is TRBJ1-2; 11 nucleotides align to TRBD1. The germline gives CDR1 LNHDA, CDR2 SQIVND (reference sequence). Trimming cost V 8 bases and J 5 bases; bases outside gene matches: 4. The CDR3 totals 13 residues. Written as DNA, the CDR3 is TGTGCCAGTTGGGACAGGGGGACATATGGCTACACCTTC. Translated: CASWDRGTYGYTF.

The chain combines TRBV29-1 with TRBJ2-5, with TRBD1 identical over 9 bases. Germline-derived CDR1 and CDR2 are SQVTM and ANQGSEA. The CDR3 runs to 14 residues. V lost 5 bases to trimming and J lost 5 bases; unmatched junction nucleotides: 9. Here the CDR3 reads CSVTEQGAGETQYF. The CDR3 nucleotides read TGCAGCGTTACGGAACAGGGGGCGGGGGAGACCCAGTACTTC.

V and J are TRBV4-2 and TRBJ2-2; D remains ambiguous. Germline V CDR1 and CDR2: LGHNA, YNFKEQ. Trimming left V 1 base short and J 3 bases short, with 3 bases between. This CDR3 is built from 13 residues. The CDR3 coding sequence is TGTGCCAGCAGCCAAGCCGACACCGGGGAGCTGTTTTTT. Translating it yields CASSQADTGELFF.